The rows below give T cell receptor beta chains drawn from one sample of a study of graft-versus-host responses after intestinal transplantation. Produced via immunoSEQ multiplex PCR; TCRdb's table is partial and in-frame only. This table has over 120,000 clones, around 90% appearing once. Their antigens remain unidentified. Here the sequenced sample was unstimulated CD4+ T cells sorted from spleen or lymph node cells, taken before intestinal transplant. All receptors derive from a human donor who received an intestinal transplant. CDR3s include the opening cysteine and the closing phenylalanine or tryptophan. Fields, in order: J gene, clone size, D gene, V gene, CDR3 DNA, CDR3 protein. D genes are given only for firm matches. Expanded clones get a size class; other rows say once, few or many, or leave the size out.

TRBJ1-3	.	TRBD1	TRBV25-1	TGTGCCAGCGGGGACAGGACCAACTCTGGAAACACCATATATTTT	CASGDRTNSGNTIYF
TRBJ1-4	.	.	TRBV2	TGTGCCAGCCACGGGACGGGTGCTAATGAAAAACTGTTTTTT	CASHGTGANEKLFF
TRBJ2-1	.	TRBD2	TRBV11-2	TGTGCCAGCAGCCTGCGGACTAGCGTATACAATGAGCAGTTCTTC	CASSLRTSVYNEQFF
TRBJ2-3	.	.	TRBV9	TGTGCCAGCAGCGTAGTACCGAGCACAGATACGCAGTATTTT	CASSVVPSTDTQYF
TRBJ1-5	.	TRBD1	TRBV7-9	TGTGCCAGCAGCTTAGCGGGCAGGGGGGACCGCAATCAGCCCCAGCATTTT	CASSLAGRGDRNQPQHF
TRBJ1-4	.	.	TRBV29-1	TGCAGCGTAGGAATATCAACTAATGAAAAACTGTTTTTT	CSVGISTNEKLFF
TRBJ1-6	.	.	TRBV25-1	TGTGCCAGCAGTGCGGGACGCCGTAATTCACCCCTCCACTTT	CASSAGRRNSPLHF
TRBJ2-7	.	TRBD2	TRBV7-2	TGTGCCAGCAGCTTAAAGCCCCCGGGAGGCGCCTCCTACGAGCAGTACTTC	CASSLKPPGGASYEQYF
TRBJ1-1	.	TRBD1	TRBV5-1	TGCGCCAGCAGCTTGGGGGTCAGGGGGTCTGATAGGGAAGCTTTCTTT	CASSLGVRGSDREAFF
TRBJ1-4	once	TRBD1	TRBV7-2	TGTGCCAGCAGCAATACAGGGGGTGGCGAAAAACTGTTTTTT	CASSNTGGGEKLFF
TRBJ1-2	.	.	TRBV27	TGTGCCAGCAGTTTACAGAGAAACTATGGCTACACCTTC	CASSLQRNYGYTF
TRBJ1-4	.	TRBD1	TRBV9	TGTGCCAGCAGCTCAAGACAGGGATGGAGTGAAAAACTGTTTTTT	CASSSRQGWSEKLFF
TRBJ2-7	.	TRBD1	TRBV2	TGTGCCAGCAGAAAGACAGGGGGCTTCGACGAGCAGTACTTC	CASRKTGGFDEQYF
TRBJ2-1	.	TRBD2	TRBV9	TGTGCCAGCAGCGCCGGGGGGGTTAATAGCGGATTGTCCTACAATGAGCAGTTCTTC	CASSAGGVNSGLSYNEQFF